The 15 T cell receptor beta chains listed next were all sequenced from one sample in a study of response to subunit inactivated influenza vaccine. TCRdb called the RT-PCR reads again in MiXCR, with one record for every CDR3 protein. Among more than 700,000 distinct CDR3 sequences listed, around 20% were seen once. Specimen: PBMCs from blood, collected 4 to 6 days after vaccination. The receptors come from a man aged 45-65 years who received an inactivated influenza vaccine.

The gene calls are TRBV20-1 and TRBJ2-3; 7 bases match TRBD1. Per germline, CDR1 DFQATT and CDR2 SNEGSKA (reference sequence). The CDR3 extends over 12 amino acids. Unmatched junction bases numbered 3, after V lost 7 bases and J lost 2 bases. The CDR3 loop reads CSGGQPTDTQYF. CDR3 sequence (DNA): TGCAGTGGGGGACAGCCCACAGATACGCAGTATTTT.

This clonotype was seen a few times. The chain uses TRBV10-3 and TRBJ2-5; D may be TRBD1 or TRBD2 (5 bases each). The length of the CDR3 is 15 residues. In germline, CDR1 is ENHRY, CDR2 SYGVKD. V lost 4 bases and J 7 bases, leaving 19 bases between the germline ends. CDR3: CAISGAGDPPGTQYF. DNA of the CDR3: TGTGCCATCAGTGGTGCTGGGGACCCTCCGGGGACCCAGTACTTC.

The gene calls are TRBV18 and TRBJ2-7, with unresolved D. The germline V gene encodes CDR1 KGHSH and CDR2 LQKENI. This CDR3 is built from 15 residues. V gave up 1 base and J gave up 0 bases, with 10 bases separating them. The CDR3 spells CASSPQGGASYEQYF. CDR3 sequence (DNA): TGTGCCAGCTCACCACAGGGTGGAGCCTCCTACGAGCAGTACTTC.

In this sample, this clonotype turned up a few times. The V call is TRBV20-1, the J call TRBJ2-4; D not resolved. Germline-derived CDR1 and CDR2 are DFQATT and SNEGSKA (reference sequence). The V gene lost 4 bases and the J gene lost 11 bases, with 15 bases spanning the gap. The CDR3 sequence is 12 residues long. CDR3 nucleotides: TGCAGTGCTAATTATCCCTCTAAGGTTCAGTACTTC. Residues: CSANYPSKVQYF.

This clonotype was counted between two and nine times. This chain uses TRBV20-1 with TRBJ1-6, with 7 bases identical to TRBD1. The CDR3 is made up of 15 amino acids. Trimming removed 1 base from V and 5 bases from J; junction bases left unmatched: 5. Germline lookup yields CDR1 DFQATT and CDR2 SNEGSKA (reference sequence). CDR3 bases: TGCAGTGCTAGAGTTCCGGGACAGCATAATTCACCCCTCCACTTT. Translating it yields CSARVPGQHNSPLHF.

The CDR3 nucleotides read TGCAGCGTCCCGGGACTAGCGGGAGAGCAGTTCTTC. As protein: CSVPGLAGEQFF. The chain carries TRBV29-1 and TRBJ2-1; TRBD2 matches at 13 bases. Trimming cost V 6 bases and J 10 bases; bases outside gene matches: 3. Looked up from germline, CDR1 is SQVTM and CDR2 is ANQGSEA. The CDR3 is made up of 12 amino acids.

This clonotype was found many times. The chain has TRBV10-3 and TRBJ2-1; maybe TRBD2 (6 bases). Trimming stripped 5 bases from V and 3 bases from J, with 17 bases between. This CDR3 spans 16 amino acids. Germline CDR1 is ENHRY and CDR2 is SYGVKD. CDR3 nucleotides: TGTGCCATCAGTCGACTAGTGAGGGGCGGCTACAATGAGCAGTTCTTC. Protein sequence: CAISRLVRGGYNEQFF.

The chain recombines TRBV12-3 or TRBV12-4 with TRBJ1-5, with D possibly matching TRBD1 (5 bases). The CDR3 consists of 15 residues. V lost 2 bases and J 10 bases, leaving 18 bases between the germline ends. Written as DNA, the CDR3 is TGTGCCAGCAGTTTACTCGAACACTCCGGGGGACCCCAGCATTTT. This codes for CASSLLEHSGGPQHF.

This clonotype occurred a few times. The gene calls are TRBV5-4 and TRBJ2-7; D may be TRBD1 (6 bases). Trimming left V 1 base short and J 3 bases short, with 14 bases between. This CDR3 comprises 15 residues. Germline values: CDR1 SGHNT, CDR2 YYREEE (reference sequence). DNA for the CDR3: TGTGCCAGCAGCTTGAATGGGCAGGGGAACTACGAGCAGTACTTC. This sequence encodes CASSLNGQGNYEQYF.

The V gene is TRBV10-3, the J gene TRBJ2-3; 10 nucleotides line up with TRBD2. Trimming took 2 bases from V and 6 from J; bases not matched to a gene: 14. The CDR3 has 18 residues. Germline V gene lookup returns CDR1 ENHRY and CDR2 SYGVKD. DNA for the CDR3: TGTGCCATCAGTGAGCCAGGTAGTAGCGGGGGGCCTGGGGATACGCAGTATTTT. Translated, it gives CAISEPGSSGGPGDTQYF.

This chain uses TRBV10-3 with TRBJ2-7, with 9 bases matching TRBD1. The CDR3 totals 15 residues. V was pared by 7 bases and J by 1 base, with 8 bases of the junction left unmatched. Per germline, CDR1 ENHRY and CDR2 SYGVKD. CDR3 amino acids: CAIKQGTGLSYEQYF. CDR3 bases: TGTGCCATCAAACAGGGGACAGGGTTGTCCTACGAGCAGTACTTC.

The table lists this clonotype with a few counts. This chain joins TRBV4-1 and TRBJ1-4, with D tentatively TRBD1 (5 bases). Germline V lookup: CDR1 MGHRA, CDR2 YSYEKL. Trimming stripped 5 bases from V and 2 bases from J, with 18 bases between. The CDR3 has 17 amino acids. CDR3 DNA sequence: TGCGCCAGCAGCTACCCCGGGACGGTAACGACTAATGAAAAACTGTTTTTT. This sequence encodes CASSYPGTVTTNEKLFF.

This clonotype was observed a few times. V usage is TRBV2 and J usage is TRBJ2-7; 9 bases line up with TRBD1. The trim removed 10 bases at V and 3 bases at J, leaving 7 bases unmatched. This CDR3 region has 13 residues. The V gene's germline CDR1 is SNHLY and CDR2 FYNNEI. The CDR3 spells CAIAGTGRYEQYF. The CDR3 DNA sequence: TGTGCCATAGCCGGGACAGGGCGCTACGAGCAGTACTTC.

The sample holds a few counts of this clonotype. V gene TRBV9 combines with J gene TRBJ2-1; 9 bases match TRBD1. The CDR3 is made up of 15 amino acids. CDR1 and CDR2 from the germline V gene are SGDLS and YYNGEE. Trimming cost V 4 bases and J 8 bases; bases outside gene matches: 10. The CDR3 protein is CASSRQGQGSDEQFF. The DNA of the CDR3 is TGTGCCAGCAGCCGACAAGGACAGGGGAGCGATGAGCAGTTCTTC.

The chain combines TRBV28 with TRBJ2-2; 9 bases map to TRBD1. Per the germline V gene, CDR1 is MDHEN and CDR2 is SYDVKM. The V segment lost 5 bases and the J segment 6 bases; nucleotides outside the gene matches: 13. The CDR3 is made up of 17 amino acids. The CDR3 loop reads CASSRARDRVGAGELFF. The DNA of the CDR3 is TGTGCCAGCAGTCGCGCACGGGACAGGGTAGGGGCCGGGGAGCTGTTTTTT.